Below are 30 T cell receptor beta chains sequenced from a single sample in a study of cytomegalovirus exposure and HLA in healthy donors. Libraries were prepared by immunoSEQ multiplex PCR; TCRdb keeps only in-frame clonotypes and omits some of them. The data contain some 77,000 clones, 90% to 95% of them singletons. Sequencing input: PBMCs. The origin of the receptors is a man younger than 35 in good health and CMV-seropositive.

The genes are TRBV4-1 and TRBJ1-1; possible D gene TRBD1, 6 bases. This CDR3 comprises 13 residues. The V end was cut by 8 bases, the J end by 7 bases, with 17 bases between. The germline V gene has CDR1 MGHRA and CDR2 YSYEKL. The DNA of the CDR3 is TGCGCCAGCGGAAGACAGGCGGAGAATGAAGCTTTCTTT. This translates into CASGRQAENEAFF.

The V and J genes are TRBV9 and TRBJ2-2; 8 nucleotides match TRBD2. The CDR3 has 15 amino acids. CDR1 SGDLS and CDR2 YYNGEE come from the germline V gene. With 5 bases clipped from V and 4 bases from J, the junction kept 7 bases outside the gene matches. The chain's CDR3 is CASSPGGAVTGELFF. The CDR3 coding sequence is TGTGCCAGCAGTCCGGGAGGGGCGGTCACCGGGGAGCTGTTTTTT. The complete variable domain, with remaining parts taken from reference TRBV9 and TRBJ2-2, reads DSGVTQTPKHLITATGQRVTLRCSPRSGDLSVYWYQQSLDQGLQFLIQYYNGEERAKGNILERFSAQQFPDLHSELNLSSLELGDSALYFCASSPGGAVTGELFFGEGSRLTVL.

The chain recombines TRBV27 with TRBJ1-1; D gene ambiguous. The length of the CDR3 is 10 residues. Trimming removed 3 bases at V and 10 bases at J, with 6 bases between. The germline V gene encodes CDR1 MNHEY and CDR2 SMNVEV (reference sequence). Here the CDR3 DNA reads TGTGCCAGCAGTTTTCTGCGAGCTTTCTTT. This codes for CASSFLRAFF.

The CDR3 nucleotides read TGTGCCAGCAGCCGGGACAGGGAAGGACAGTATTTT. It codes for CASSRDREGQYF. The chain recombines TRBV2 with TRBJ2-3; TRBD1 matches at 9 bases. After removal of 6 bases from V and 12 bases from J, the junction contained 7 bases not matched to a gene. The germline gives CDR1 SNHLY, CDR2 FYNNEI. The CDR3 is 12 residues long.

The gene calls are TRBV7-8 and TRBJ2-7; the match to TRBD2 covers 11 bases. CDR3 length: 14 residues. The V gene's germline CDR1 is SGHVS and CDR2 FQNEAQ. V gave up 5 bases and J gave up 2 bases; unmatched junction bases: 2. The CDR3: CASSRLAGPYEQYF. The CDR3 DNA reads as TGTGCCAGCAGCCGACTAGCGGGGCCCTACGAGCAGTACTTC.

V usage is TRBV20-1 and J usage is TRBJ2-7; D call uncertain. This CDR3 contains 11 residues. The germline gives CDR1 DFQATT, CDR2 SNEGSKA (reference sequence). V lost 5 bases to trimming and J lost 2 bases, with 7 bases between them. The CDR3 sequence is CSAARTYEQYF. The CDR3 DNA is TGCAGTGCTGCCAGGACCTACGAGCAGTACTTC.

The rearrangement uses TRBV30 and TRBJ1-2; D perhaps matches TRBD1 (6 bases). The germline CDR1 and CDR2 sequences are GTSNPN and SVGIG (reference sequence). The CDR3 consists of 14 residues. Trimming removed 3 bases from V and 3 bases from J, with 14 bases in between. CDR3 sequence (DNA): TGTGCCTGGAGGAAGGGGGGGCCCCACTATGGCTACACCTTC. Protein sequence: CAWRKGGPHYGYTF.

The V gene is TRBV28, the J gene TRBJ2-7; 7 nucleotides match TRBD2. Trimming removed 10 bases from V and 4 bases from J; junction bases left unmatched: 7. The CDR3 runs 12 residues. Germline V lookup: CDR1 MDHEN, CDR2 SYDVKM. CDR3 loop: CATKWEGYEQYF. For the CDR3, the DNA is TGTGCCACCAAATGGGAGGGTTACGAGCAGTACTTC.

This clone was counted a single time. This chain connects TRBV27 to TRBJ1-6; D may be TRBD1 (6 bases). This CDR3 region has 16 residues. Germline lookup yields CDR1 MNHEY and CDR2 SMNVEV (reference sequence). V shed 3 bases and J shed 3 bases, with 12 bases lying between them. CDR3 coding DNA: TGTGCCAGCAGTTTTTCAGGGGTACACTATAATTCACCCCTCCACTTT. Translating it yields CASSFSGVHYNSPLHF.

The chain has TRBV7-2 and TRBJ2-7; D unresolved. Trimming removed 5 bases at V and 0 bases at J, with 8 bases between. The CDR3 is 13 amino acids. Germline V gives CDR1 SGHTA, CDR2 FQGNSA. The CDR3 sequence is CASSTPPSYEQYF. The CDR3 coding sequence is TGTGCCAGCAGCACTCCTCCCTCCTACGAGCAGTACTTC.

This clone appeared once. This chain uses TRBV5-1 with TRBJ2-7; 7 bases agree with TRBD1. Germline V lookup: CDR1 SGHRS, CDR2 YFSETQ. CDR3 length: 14 residues. J was trimmed by 4 bases and V by 0 bases; bases with no gene match: 4. The CDR3 nucleotides are TGCGCCAGCAGCTTGGGAGGGGGCGAGTACGAGCAGTACTTC. It yields the protein CASSLGGGEYEQYF.

The chain recombines TRBV6-5 with TRBJ2-1, with 7 bases identical to TRBD2. This CDR3 contains 15 residues. Per the germline V gene, CDR1 is MNHEY and CDR2 is SVGAGI. After removal of 5 bases from V and 7 bases from J, the junction contained 11 bases not matched to a gene. CDR3 sequence reads: CASSTTGGGRNEQFF. The CDR3 DNA reads as TGTGCCAGCAGTACGACGGGAGGTGGAAGGAATGAGCAGTTCTTC.

The chain uses TRBV19 and TRBJ2-6; D possibly corresponds to TRBD2 (5 bases). The CDR3 loop spans 13 amino acids. V was trimmed by 8 bases and J by 9 bases, leaving 14 bases between them. Germline assignment: CDR1 LNHDA and CDR2 SQIVND (reference sequence). DNA of the CDR3: TGTGCCAGTGTCACGGGGAGAGACAACGTCCTGACTTTC. Translated, it gives CASVTGRDNVLTF.

The chain carries TRBV4-1 and TRBJ1-2; TRBD1 agrees at 7 bases. The germline gives CDR1 MGHRA, CDR2 YSYEKL. This CDR3 has 13 amino acids. V dropped 0 bases and J dropped 5; count of bases not matched to a gene: 0. This chain's CDR3 is CASSQEGQYGYTF. The CDR3 DNA is TGCGCCAGCAGCCAAGAGGGACAGTATGGCTACACCTTC.

This clone came up once. The chain uses TRBV19 and TRBJ2-1; 7 bases are shared with TRBD1. After removal of 3 bases from V and 5 bases from J, the junction contained 10 bases not matched to a gene. CDR1 is LNHDA, CDR2 SQIVND, per germline (reference sequence). The CDR3 loop spans 16 amino acids. CDR3 amino acids: CASSIRQGFYHNEQFF. CDR3 sequence (DNA): TGTGCCAGTAGTATCCGACAGGGCTTTTATCACAATGAGCAGTTCTTC.

The rearrangement links TRBV5-6 to TRBJ1-1; no firm D call. Trimming pared 0 bases from V and 1 base from J, leaving 7 bases between. CDR3 length: 14 residues. CDR1 and CDR2 from the germline V gene are SGHDT and YYEEEE. The CDR3 here is CASSLGRRNTEAFF. For the CDR3, the DNA is TGTGCCAGCAGCTTGGGAAGGAGGAACACTGAAGCTTTCTTT.

This clone showed up just a few times. This chain joins TRBV5-4 and TRBJ2-7; 10 bases are shared with TRBD1. This CDR3 region has 15 residues. In germline, CDR1 is SGHNT, CDR2 YYREEE (reference sequence). Trimming removed 5 bases from V and 3 bases from J; junction bases left unmatched: 8. In DNA, the CDR3 is TGTGCCAGCAGTCGGGACCGGGACAGGGGCTACGAGCAGTACTTC. Protein: CASSRDRDRGYEQYF.

The chain carries TRBV27 and TRBJ1-2, with no clear D. V lost 0 bases and J 6 bases, leaving 8 bases between the germline ends. Germline lookup yields CDR1 MNHEY and CDR2 SMNVEV (reference sequence). The CDR3 length is 13 residues. The CDR3 spells CASSLSNGDGYTF. CDR3 nucleotides: TGTGCCAGCAGTTTATCGAACGGGGATGGCTACACCTTC.

This chain joins TRBV7-2 and TRBJ2-5, with D uncertain. Trimming took 4 bases from V and 1 from J, leaving 4 bases between them. The germline V gene has CDR1 SGHTA and CDR2 FQGNSA. The CDR3 has 12 residues. CDR3 DNA sequence: TGTGCCAGCAGCTCCTTCCAAGAGACCCAGTACTTC. Protein: CASSSFQETQYF.

This chain joins TRBV9 and TRBJ2-2; tentatively, D is TRBD1 (6 bases). Germline CDR1 SGDLS, CDR2 YYNGEE. Between the trimmed V and J ends, which lost 2 bases and 2 bases, there was a span of 10 bases. This CDR3 region has 15 residues. In DNA, the CDR3 is TGTGCCAGCAGCGTCGGACAGCAAAACACCGGGGAGCTGTTTTTT. Protein product: CASSVGQQNTGELFF. Filled out from reference TRBV9 and TRBJ2-2, the complete variable domain reads DSGVTQTPKHLITATGQRVTLRCSPRSGDLSVYWYQQSLDQGLQFLIQYYNGEERAKGNILERFSAQQFPDLHSELNLSSLELGDSALYFCASSVGQQNTGELFFGEGSRLTVL.

This rearrangement joins TRBV29-1 to TRBJ1-2; 8 bases agree with TRBD1. Germline V lookup: CDR1 SQVTM, CDR2 ANQGSEA. J lost 5 bases, V lost 4 bases, and 3 bases had no gene match. The CDR3 contains 12 residues. This CDR3 is CSVGGTGYGYTF. Written as DNA, the CDR3 is TGCAGCGTTGGTGGGACAGGATATGGCTACACCTTC. Combining the CDR3 with reference TRBV29-1 and TRBJ1-2 gives the whole variable domain SAVISQKPSRDICQRGTSLTIQCQVDSQVTMMFWYRQQPGQSLTLIATANQGSEATYESGFVIDKFPISRPNLTFSTLTVSNMSPEDSSIYLCSVGGTGYGYTFGSGTRLTVV.

This rearrangement joins TRBV5-4 to TRBJ1-3, with TRBD1 identical over 8 bases. The CDR3 consists of 17 residues. V shed 3 bases, J shed 2 bases, and the junction held 10 bases outside the gene matches. Germline loops: CDR1 SGHNT, CDR2 YYREEE (reference sequence). Here the CDR3 reads CASSSGVTGGAGNTIYF. The CDR3, as DNA: TGTGCCAGCAGCTCGGGGGTTACAGGGGGAGCTGGAAACACCATATATTTT.

This clone was counted once. V and J are TRBV5-1 and TRBJ2-1; 9 bases fit TRBD1. Per the germline V gene, CDR1 is SGHRS and CDR2 is YFSETQ. The CDR3 sequence is 13 residues long. This CDR3 reads CTKGQGIHNEQFF. CDR3 bases: TGCACCAAAGGACAGGGGATCCACAATGAGCAGTTCTTC.

The rearrangement joins TRBV7-2 to TRBJ2-3, with a possible D match to TRBD2 (6 bases). Germline assignment: CDR1 SGHTA and CDR2 FQGNSA. CDR3 length: 19 amino acids. The germline V and J ends were trimmed by 5 bases and 2 bases, with 26 bases remaining between them. The CDR3 DNA is TGTGCCAGCAGCGCGGCCGGGCCTCGGGGGAGATATTACACAGATACGCAGTATTTT. This gives the protein CASSAAGPRGRYYTDTQYF.

The DNA for the CDR3 is TGTGCCAGCAGCTTAAGACAGCAGATTTACAATGAGCAGTTCTTC. It specifies CASSLRQQIYNEQFF. The gene calls are TRBV7-8 and TRBJ2-1; a weak D match, TRBD1 (5 bases). This CDR3 comprises 15 residues. From germline, CDR1 is SGHVS and CDR2 FQNEAQ. V lost 2 bases and J 4 bases, leaving 12 bases between the germline ends.

The rearrangement links TRBV30 to TRBJ2-5; the D is unclear. Germline loops: CDR1 GTSNPN, CDR2 SVGIG (reference sequence). The CDR3 runs 13 residues. The V end was cut by 0 bases, the J end by 9 bases, with 14 bases between. The CDR3 nucleotides are TGTGCCTGGAGTGTAGTGCTATCCGAGGCCCAGTACTTC. It yields the protein CAWSVVLSEAQYF. Looking up the rest from reference TRBV30 and TRBJ2-5 gives the full variable domain: SQTIHQWPATLVQPVGSPLSLECTVEGTSNPNLYWYRQAAGRGLQLLFYSVGIGQISSEVPQNLSASRPQDRQFILSSKKLLLSDSGFYLCAWSVVLSEAQYFGPGTRLLVL.

The J gene is TRBJ1-2, the V gene TRBV27; tentatively, D is TRBD1 (6 bases). V dropped 3 bases and J dropped 7 bases, with 12 bases sitting between them. Per the germline V gene, CDR1 is MNHEY and CDR2 is SMNVEV (reference sequence). CDR3 length: 13 amino acids. CDR3 in DNA: TGTGCCAGCAGTTTGTACAGGGACGGTGGCTACACCTTC. As protein: CASSLYRDGGYTF.

The V gene is TRBV28, the J gene TRBJ1-1, with D possibly being TRBD1 (5 bases). This CDR3 region has 16 residues. Germline V gives CDR1 MDHEN, CDR2 SYDVKM. V lost 9 bases, J lost 4 bases, and 24 bases lay in between. The CDR3 DNA sequence: TGTGCCAGTTGCGCGAGTTGGGGCGGCTTTGGCACTGAAGCTTTCTTT. Protein sequence: CASCASWGGFGTEAFF. Drawing the rest from reference TRBV28 and TRBJ1-1, the complete variable domain is DVKVTQSSRYLVKRTGEKVFLECVQDMDHENMFWYRQDPGLGLRLIYFSYDVKMKEKGDIPEGYSVSREKKERFSLILESASTNQTSMYLCASCASWGGFGTEAFFGQGTRLTVV.

J is TRBJ1-4 and V is TRBV30; tentatively, D is TRBD1 (6 bases). The germline V gene encodes CDR1 GTSNPN and CDR2 SVGIG (reference sequence). Trimming shortened V by 1 base and J by 4 bases, and 7 bases separated the two germline ends. The CDR3 runs 13 residues. CDR3 sequence: CAWSGGHNEKLFF. In DNA, the CDR3 is TGTGCCTGGAGTGGGGGACATAATGAAAAACTGTTTTTT.

This chain uses TRBV7-9 with TRBJ1-2; D possibly corresponds to TRBD1 (5 bases). V shed 1 base and J shed 0 bases, with 15 bases lying between them. CDR3 length equals 17 residues. Germline loops: CDR1 SEHNR, CDR2 FQNEAQ (reference sequence). CDR3 DNA sequence: TGTGCCAGCAGCTTAGGGCTCCTCCCAGGGTCTAACTATGGCTACACCTTC. Protein sequence: CASSLGLLPGSNYGYTF.